These T cell receptor beta chains were read from a single sample in a study of shared clonotypes between healthy human individuals. The data were produced by immunoSEQ multiplex PCR, yet TCRdb's version contains in-frame clones alone and is incomplete. The data hold 600,000 to 750,000 clones, with around 72% observed a single time. The sample was memory CD4+ T cells sorted from blood. These receptors came from a woman in her twenties or thirties in good health. Each CDR3 is given with its conserved first and last residue. The D gene is left open where the match is weak. Some rows have no size entry. The others give once, few or many, or a class for an expanded clone.

TRBJ2-2	.	.	TRBV18	CASSPRNTGELFF	TGTGCCAGCTCACCTAGGAACACCGGGGAGCTGTTTTTT
TRBJ2-1	few	TRBD1	TRBV14	CASSQLGTGGYNEQFF	TGTGCCAGCAGCCAGCTAGGGACAGGGGGCTACAATGAGCAGTTCTTC
TRBJ1-1	few	.	TRBV25-1	CASSEFGAVNTEAFF	TGTGCCAGCAGTGAATTCGGAGCAGTGAACACTGAAGCTTTCTTT
TRBJ1-2	.	.	TRBV6-6	CAIREQINYGYTF	TGTGCCATCCGGGAGCAGATTAACTATGGCTACACCTTC
TRBJ2-7	.	.	TRBV27	CASSSQILGASYEQYF	TGTGCCAGCAGCTCCCAAATTTTAGGGGCCTCCTACGAGCAGTACTTC
TRBJ1-2	.	.	TRBV28	CASSGGQGYGYTF	TGTGCCAGCAGTGGGGGGCAGGGGTATGGCTACACCTTC
TRBJ1-1	.	.	TRBV6-5	CASSYSIKEAFF	TGTGCCAGCAGTTACTCGATTAAGGAAGCTTTCTTT
TRBJ2-2	.	TRBD2	TRBV10-1	CASSDQQGTSGTGELFF	TGCGCCAGCAGTGACCAGCAGGGGACTAGCGGGACCGGGGAGCTGTTTTTT
TRBJ1-2	.	.	TRBV7-8	CASSPRGTNYGYTF	TGTGCCAGCAGCCCAAGAGGGACTAACTATGGCTACACCTTC
TRBJ1-5	.	.	TRBV9	CASSVSANQPQHF	TGTGCCAGCAGCGTTTCCGCTAATCAGCCCCAGCATTTT
TRBJ1-5	.	.	TRBV18	CASSRGFGNQPQHF	TGTGCCAGCTCACGGGGATTCGGCAATCAGCCCCAGCATTTT
TRBJ1-2	.	TRBD1	TRBV6-1	CASSESVGQGGGYTF	TGTGCCAGCAGTGAAAGTGTCGGACAGGGAGGCGGCTACACCTTC
TRBJ2-3	.	.	TRBV4-1	CASSHAAPVDTQYF	TGCGCCAGCAGCCACGCCGCTCCCGTTGATACGCAGTATTTT
TRBJ2-3	.	.	TRBV6-5	CASRPGHLPDTQYF	TGTGCCAGCAGACCGGGACACCTTCCAGATACGCAGTATTTT
TRBJ2-7	.	.	TRBV29-1	CSALSVASSYEQYF	TGCAGCGCTCTTAGCGTGGCTAGCTCCTACGAGCAGTACTTC
TRBJ2-7	.	.	TRBV15	CATSRDNGAGEQYF	TGTGCCACCAGCAGAGATAATGGGGCTGGCGAGCAGTACTTC
TRBJ2-1	.	.	TRBV28	CASSYMSSYNEQFF	TGTGCCAGCAGTTACATGAGCTCCTACAATGAGCAGTTCTTC
TRBJ1-1	.	TRBD1	TRBV2	CASSLQGAENTEAFF	TGTGCCAGCAGCCTTCAGGGGGCTGAGAACACTGAAGCTTTCTTT
TRBJ2-2	.	.	TRBV7-9	CASISGWGDTGELFF	TGTGCCAGCATTAGTGGATGGGGAGACACCGGGGAGCTGTTTTTT
TRBJ1-4	.	.	TRBV10-3	CAIRAQGAGEKLFF	TGTGCCATCAGGGCCCAGGGCGCGGGAGAAAAACTGTTTTTT
TRBJ1-3	many	TRBD1	TRBV5-1	CASSPGTDGNTIYF	TGCGCCAGCAGCCCGGGGACAGATGGAAACACCATATATTTT
TRBJ1-1	.	.	TRBV5-1	CASSVGMLDTEAFF	TGCGCCAGCAGCGTGGGGATGCTAGACACTGAAGCTTTCTTT
TRBJ2-7	.	TRBD2	TRBV5-4	CASSLAASGYYEQYF	TGTGCCAGCAGCTTGGCGGCTAGCGGTTACTACGAGCAGTACTTC
TRBJ1-1	few	.	TRBV5-8	CASSLPGHLEAFF	TGTGCCAGCAGCTTGCCGGGACACCTTGAAGCTTTCTTT
TRBJ1-2	.	.	TRBV21-1	CASSKAPGQHLVYGYTF	TGTGCCAGCAGCAAAGCACCGGGACAGCACCTAGTTTATGGCTACACCTTC
TRBJ1-2	.	.	TRBV30	CAWSVGTANYGYTF	TGTGCCTGGAGTGTCGGGACCGCTAACTATGGCTACACCTTC
TRBJ1-4	.	.	TRBV15	CATSRGGRTNEKLFF	TGTGCCACCAGCAGAGGGGGGCGGACTAATGAAAAACTGTTTTTT
TRBJ1-3	once	.	TRBV5-4	CASSPGGSQGNTIYF	TGTGCCAGCAGCCCCGGGGGCAGCCAAGGAAACACCATATATTTT
TRBJ2-7	.	TRBD2	TRBV18	CASSVVAGIEHEQYF	TGTGCCAGCTCAGTTGTAGCGGGAATCGAACACGAGCAGTACTTC
TRBJ2-3	.	TRBD1	TRBV11-3	CASSLGQGTDTQYF	TGTGCCAGCAGCCTTGGACAGGGAACAGATACGCAGTATTTT
TRBJ1-3	.	TRBD1	TRBV9	CASSVGGQGESSGNTIYF	TGTGCCAGCAGCGTAGGGGGACAGGGGGAGAGCTCTGGAAACACCATATATTTT
TRBJ2-5	.	TRBD1	TRBV28	CASSPGQGRETQYF	TGTGCCAGCAGTCCTGGACAGGGCCGGGAGACCCAGTACTTC
TRBJ1-6	.	TRBD1	TRBV9	CASSVDPTGDNSPLHF	TGTGCCAGCAGCGTAGATCCCACAGGGGACAATTCACCCCTCCACTTT
TRBJ2-5	.	.	TRBV19	CASSGEVWDETQYF	TGTGCCAGTAGTGGGGAAGTCTGGGATGAGACCCAGTACTTC
TRBJ2-2	.	TRBD1	TRBV30	CAWKGQGANTGELFF	TGTGCCTGGAAGGGACAGGGAGCGAACACCGGGGAGCTGTTTTTT
TRBJ1-2	.	.	TRBV30	CAWSIETANYGYTF	TGTGCCTGGAGTATCGAGACGGCCAACTATGGCTACACCTTC
TRBJ2-1	once	.	TRBV11-3	CASSSGSYNEQFF	TGTGCCAGCAGCAGTGGGTCGTACAATGAGCAGTTCTTC
TRBJ2-1	.	.	TRBV6-1	CASTWVVEGGNEQFF	TGTGCCAGCACTTGGGTGGTGGAAGGGGGCAATGAGCAGTTCTTC
TRBJ2-7	few	.	TRBV28	CASRGIWGEQYF	TGTGCCAGCAGGGGTATATGGGGCGAGCAGTACTTC
TRBJ2-7	once	.	TRBV2	CASTPREEAYEQYF	TGTGCCAGCACCCCAAGGGAAGAAGCCTACGAGCAGTACTTC
TRBJ1-1	.	TRBD1	TRBV5-1	CASSLDRGEAFF	TGCGCCAGCAGCTTGGACAGGGGAGAAGCTTTCTTT
TRBJ1-1	.	.	TRBV27	CASSLQRNTEAFF	TGTGCCAGCAGTTTGCAGAGGAACACTGAAGCTTTCTTT
TRBJ1-1	.	.	TRBV7-9	CASMGAWGTEAFF	TGTGCCAGCATGGGGGCGTGGGGGACTGAAGCTTTCTTT
TRBJ1-5	.	.	TRBV28	CASSSPAGDSNQPQHF	TGTGCCAGCAGTTCCCCCGCGGGGGATAGCAATCAGCCCCAGCATTTT
TRBJ1-1	.	.	TRBV4-1	CASSRTTNTEAFF	TGCGCCAGCAGCCGAACTACGAACACTGAAGCTTTCTTT
TRBJ2-7	few	TRBD1	TRBV15	CATSRINRGGEQYF	TGTGCCACCAGCAGGATAAACAGGGGCGGCGAGCAGTACTTC
TRBJ2-7	.	TRBD2	TRBV27	CASSLSASGPSEQYF	TGTGCCAGCAGTTTATCGGCTAGCGGGCCTAGCGAGCAGTACTTC
TRBJ2-7	.	TRBD1	TRBV28	CASSRTHILGQGEKTYEQYF	TGTGCCAGCAGCAGGACTCACATCCTGGGACAGGGCGAAAAAACCTACGAGCAGTACTTC
TRBJ2-1	.	TRBD1	TRBV27	CASSSRPGTGMNEQFF	TGTGCCAGCAGTTCGAGACCCGGGACAGGGATGAATGAGCAGTTCTTC
TRBJ2-2	few	.	TRBV6-5	CASKNQNTGELFF	TGTGCCAGCAAAAATCAGAACACCGGGGAGCTGTTTTTT
TRBJ2-1	.	.	TRBV23-1	CASSQSDSRQTLGNEQFF	TGCGCCAGCAGTCAATCTGATTCTAGACAGACCCTTGGCAATGAGCAGTTCTTC
TRBJ2-3	.	TRBD1	TRBV5-1	CASSPGQELNTQYF	TGCGCCAGCAGCCCGGGACAGGAATTGAATACGCAGTATTTT
TRBJ2-3	.	.	TRBV5-6	CASSYVEGRDTQYF	TGTGCCAGCAGCTACGTAGAGGGCAGGGATACGCAGTATTTT
TRBJ2-6	.	TRBD1	TRBV5-1	CASSFTSGQNSGANVLTF	TGCGCCAGCAGCTTCACCTCGGGACAGAACTCTGGGGCCAACGTCCTGACTTTC
TRBJ2-7	.	TRBD1	TRBV6-6	CASSSQDRGSGEQYF	TGTGCCAGCAGCTCCCAGGACAGGGGGTCGGGTGAGCAGTACTTC
TRBJ2-5	.	.	TRBV18	CASSLGYGETQYF	TGTGCCAGCTCGCTAGGGTATGGCGAGACCCAGTACTTC
TRBJ2-2	.	.	TRBV7-9	CASSPSGTGELFF	TGTGCCAGCAGTCCGTCGGGGACCGGGGAGCTGTTTTTT
TRBJ2-3	.	.	TRBV10-3	CAISVQGTLTDTQYF	TGTGCCATCAGTGTGCAGGGGACCCTCACGGATACGCAGTATTTT
TRBJ2-7	.	TRBD1	TRBV6-1	CASSIAGTGYEQYF	TGTGCCAGCAGTATCGCCGGGACAGGCTACGAGCAGTACTTC
TRBJ1-2	.	TRBD1	TRBV6-5	CASSNSQGYYGYTF	TGTGCCAGCAGTAATTCACAGGGGTATTATGGCTACACCTTC